The text below deals with one T cell receptor (beta chain). No antigen is known for it. The germline gives CDR1 MNHEY, CDR2 SMNVEV (reference sequence). The CDR3 sequence is 15 residues long. V was pared by 2 bases and J by 4 bases, with 15 bases between. Primers: 60 Vbeta forward and 13 Jbeta reverse. The table came from immunoSEQ multiplex PCR; TCRdb's copy has only in-frame clones and leaves some out. The sample lists about 37,000 clones; roughly 74% were seen once. This entry belongs to a study of cytomegalovirus exposure and HLA in healthy donors. Study-wide results and caveats: In a later analysis, DRB1 alleles had the most associated TCRs; HLA-C alleles the fewest.

V usage is TRBV27 and J usage is TRBJ2-7, with D hard to call. Sequencing was performed on PBMCs. The origin of this receptor is a man under 40 in good health and CMV-seronegative. The CDR3 here is CASSLDPGRPYEQYF. The CDR3 DNA is TGTGCCAGCAGTTTAGACCCAGGCAGGCCTTACGAGCAGTACTTC.